Listed below are T cell receptor beta chains from one sample, sequenced in a study of T cell responses to AZD1222 COVID-19 vaccine. TCRdb keeps only in-frame clones here, not all; method: immunoSEQ multiplex PCR. This sample has 100,000 to 150,000 clones, with around 90% found just once. Here the sequenced sample was peripheral blood, taken on day 0 of AZD1222 vaccination. These receptors came from an adult in good health. Each CDR3 is given with its conserved first and last residue. Fields, in order: V gene, D gene, J gene, CDR3 protein, CDR3 DNA. The D gene is left open where the match is weak.

>TRBV4-2|TRBD1|TRBJ1-1
CASSQLQGVWDTEAFF
TGTGCCAGCAGCCAGTTGCAGGGGGTGTGGGACACTGAAGCTTTCTTT
>TRBV11-2|NA|TRBJ2-5
CASSLEGILETQYF
TGTGCCAGCAGCTTAGAGGGAATTCTGGAGACCCAGTACTTC
>TRBV3-1/TRBV3-2|NA|TRBJ2-7
CASSQGVSGYEQYF
TGTGCCAGCAGCCAAGGGGTCTCGGGCTACGAGCAGTACTTC
>TRBV29-1|TRBD1|TRBJ2-2
CSVRGQGWLTGELFF
TGCAGCGTTCGGGGACAGGGTTGGTTGACCGGGGAGCTGTTTTTT
>TRBV5-1|NA|TRBJ2-1
CASNRDKNNEQFF
TGCGCCAGTAACCGGGACAAAAACAATGAGCAGTTCTTC
>TRBV27|TRBD1|TRBJ1-2
CASSLTGANYGYTF
TGTGCCAGCAGTTTAACAGGGGCTAACTATGGCTACACCTTC
>TRBV10-3|NA|TRBJ1-6
CAISESGPSRSPLHF
TGTGCCATCAGTGAGTCGGGCCCCTCGCGGTCACCCCTCCACTTT
>TRBV28|NA|TRBJ2-5
CASSPRDYAGPDQETQYF
TGTGCCAGCAGCCCCAGGGATTACGCGGGGCCAGACCAAGAGACCCAGTACTTC
>TRBV5-8|NA|TRBJ2-7
CASSLVGAYYEQYF
TGTGCCAGCAGCTTGGTGGGAGCTTACTACGAGCAGTACTTC
>TRBV30|NA|TRBJ1-4
CAWSIREKLFF
TGTGCCTGGAGTATAAGAGAAAAACTGTTTTTT
>TRBV11-2|TRBD1|TRBJ1-5
CASSLEITGVAQPQHF
TGTGCCAGCAGCTTAGAGATCACAGGGGTTGCTCAGCCCCAGCATTTT
>TRBV7-2|TRBD1|TRBJ1-2
CASSPQGDYGYTF
TGTGCCAGCAGCCCACAGGGGGACTATGGCTACACCTTC
>TRBV6-6|NA|TRBJ1-5
CASSYGQANQPQHF
TGTGCCAGCAGTTACGGCCAGGCCAATCAGCCCCAGCATTTT
>TRBV12-3/TRBV12-4|NA|TRBJ1-5
CASSEDGNQPQHF
TGTGCCAGCAGTGAAGACGGGAATCAGCCCCAGCATTTT
>TRBV24-1|TRBD2|TRBJ2-1
CATRSAGGVDEQFF
TGTGCCACCAGATCAGCGGGAGGGGTCGATGAGCAGTTCTTC
>TRBV12-3/TRBV12-4|NA|TRBJ2-5
CASSLGPQETQYF
TGTGCCAGCAGTTTAGGTCCTCAAGAGACCCAGTACTTC